This TCR beta chain was captured in a study of a mutant IDH1 vaccine in newly diagnosed glioma (dated by TCRdb to the early 2020s). About the investigation overall: Vaccination started 4-6 weeks after radiotherapy alone, or was given together with temozolomide cycles in the groups whose treatment included chemotherapy. Peripheral blood was drawn at six visits: V03 (baseline), V05, V07, V10, V12 and V13. The week-35 safety follow-up was designated visit V12, and the week-47 end of study was designated visit V13. Prior to enrollment, standard therapy consisting of radiotherapy alone, temozolomide alone, or radiochemotherapy with temozolomide had been administered to patients, with the combination being received by most patients. Of the roughly 33 treated patients, about 62% were male and about 40% were female, and the mean age was 40.4 years. For exploratory analyses, under 30 treated patients had longitudinal TCRB deep sequencing done wherever samples were available. What the research found in general, with its limitations: Availability determined which PBMC samples were chosen for TCRB deep sequencing. Pseudoprogression seemed to be unrelated to changes in the top peripheral T cell clonotypes found by TCRB sequencing. Across multiple MHC alleles, vaccine-induced immune responses were seen in about 93% of patients. The authors stated that sample limitations prevented analyses of patient blood samples from being reproduced.

From a lookup of the germline V gene, CDR1 and CDR2 are SGHDT and YYEEEE. The cysteine opens and the phenylalanine closes a CDR3 of 12 amino acids. Only the CDR3 region is kept as DNA, spanning 36 bases read in frame from base 1. The junction shows trimming of 2 bases on V and 6 bases on J, plus 6 bases between the germline ends. The table lists this clone with a count of one. Its antigen target is currently unknown. Per-base qualities were not stored, and no clone one base away is much larger. In light of the paper, this sample's time point label describes: week 35, safety follow-up. Each vaccine dose, consisting of 300 ug of a 20-mer mutant IDH1 peptide in Montanide, was administered subcutaneously with topical imiquimod. Across visits V03 through V10, patients got a total of eight vaccinations, given in weeks 1, 3, 5, 7, 11, 15, 19 and 23. All donors had newly diagnosed IDH1-mutant astrocytomas of WHO grade 3 or 4 that showed loss of nuclear ATRX. The samples were drawn from NOA16, a multicentre, single-arm, open-label phase I trial in Germany that tested a mutant IDH1 peptide vaccine in humans for the first time. Genomic DNA for TCRB sequencing was extracted from EDTA blood using the DNeasy Blood and Tissue Kit.

Library generation was performed with the immunoSEQ multiplex PCR assay. Rearranged TCR beta chain sequences were amplified with the hsTCRB Kit following the manufacturer's protocol. TCRB libraries were sequenced on an Illumina MiSeq. In the source study's methods: The kit vendor's proprietary platform handled demultiplexing, trimming and gene mapping. This immuneACCESS table, as held by TCRdb, lists in-frame sequences with V and J called but not all clones. Of the missing ones, under half trace to an unresolved V gene in checked studies; the others have no known cause. V and J calls and clone size come straight from that table; D and trimming were deduced from the DNA. The sample table lists about 54,000 clones, 80% to 90% of them with a count of one. The ten largest clones add up to roughly 4% of the sample.

The chain was built from TRBV5-6 and TRBJ2-1, with no reliable assignment of the D segment. Sequenced here: PBMCs, sampled from a glioma patient whose treatment included an IDH1 peptide vaccine. The receptor comes from a woman between 18 and 29 years old with glioma. This receptor carries the CDR3 CASSFNVNEQFF. In nucleotides, the sequence is TGTGCCAGCAGCTTCAACGTCAATGAGCAGTTCTTC.